This is a list of T cell receptor beta chains from one sample in a study of shared clonotypes between healthy human individuals. Profiling relied on immunoSEQ multiplex PCR, and the TCRdb table lists in-frame clones only, not all of them. This sample has 2.5 million or so clones, with roughly nine tenths found just once. What was sequenced was naive CD4+ T cells sorted from blood. These receptors were taken from a man younger than 35 in good health. Each CDR3 is given with its conserved first and last residue. Each record gives: J gene, V gene, CDR3 protein.

TRBJ1-1	TRBV7-9	CASSLRRAMNTEAFF
TRBJ2-1	TRBV12-5	CASGLREGNEQFF
TRBJ1-5	TRBV30	CAWSPGSQGPQHF
TRBJ2-2	TRBV10-3	CAISGDGGETGELFF
TRBJ2-2	TRBV4-3	CASSQVTLSTGELFF
TRBJ1-6	TRBV2	CAGRTDQNSPLHF
TRBJ2-1	TRBV11-2	CASSDPGLALNEQFF
TRBJ2-2	TRBV19	CASSPLYTGELFF
TRBJ2-3	TRBV2	CASIGGPTPTDTQYF
TRBJ1-1	TRBV11-2	CASRTLGGVNTEAFF
TRBJ2-2	TRBV5-1	CASSLSSGNTGELFF
TRBJ2-5	TRBV5-1	CASSLAGQSLQETQYF
TRBJ2-3	TRBV6-4	CASSVPREEARGTDTQYF
TRBJ2-1	TRBV20-1	CSVRRGEQFF
TRBJ2-3	TRBV20-1	CSVVGTDTQYF
TRBJ1-1	TRBV19	CASTPTLETEAFF
TRBJ2-5	TRBV7-2	CASSLGGTSQSGETQYF
TRBJ2-6	TRBV5-1	CASSQGFSGANVLTF
TRBJ1-2	TRBV6-6	CASSYDSSRGYTF
TRBJ1-2	TRBV28	CASSLRQDGYTF
TRBJ1-1	TRBV6-5	CASSYSVSSTEAFF
TRBJ2-2	TRBV6-5	CASSYSTGGDTGELFF
TRBJ1-4	TRBV9	CASSIIDRGFWRSEKLFF
TRBJ1-3	TRBV11-2	CASSLEGDPGNTIYF
TRBJ2-7	TRBV6-6	CASRGRDEQYF
TRBJ1-1	TRBV10-3	CAISESTTNTEAFF
TRBJ1-3	TRBV2	CASSFSDSISGNTIYF
TRBJ2-4	TRBV6-1	CASKTDGDIQYF
TRBJ2-5	TRBV9	CASSMTSGRATETQYF
TRBJ2-5	TRBV6-5	CASSYSPTGGRPQYF
-	TRBV30	CAWTGSYEQYF
TRBJ1-5	TRBV27	CASSLYNNQPQHF
TRBJ2-1	TRBV7-8	CASSSAGTMWEKEQFF
TRBJ2-5	TRBV7-2	CASSLGVGNQETQYF
TRBJ2-7	TRBV28	CASSFRLAGGQEQYF
TRBJ2-7	TRBV11-2	CASSPDRQGEQYF
TRBJ2-7	TRBV5-1	CASSPKGGGPYEQYF
TRBJ1-2	TRBV25-1	CASGDNSNYGYTF
TRBJ1-5	TRBV5-1	CASSPGDSSNQPQHF
TRBJ1-2	TRBV19	CASSIGSGNYGYTF